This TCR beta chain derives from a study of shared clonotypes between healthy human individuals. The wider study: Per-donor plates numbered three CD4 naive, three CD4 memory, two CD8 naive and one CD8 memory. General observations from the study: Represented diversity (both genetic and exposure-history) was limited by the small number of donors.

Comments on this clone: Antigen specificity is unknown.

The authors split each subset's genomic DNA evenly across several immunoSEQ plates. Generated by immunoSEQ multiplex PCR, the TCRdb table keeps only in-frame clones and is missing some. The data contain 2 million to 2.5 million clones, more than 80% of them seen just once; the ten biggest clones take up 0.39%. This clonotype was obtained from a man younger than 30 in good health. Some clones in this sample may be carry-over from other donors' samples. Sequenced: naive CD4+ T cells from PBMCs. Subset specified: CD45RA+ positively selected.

The CDR3 spells CSVATAARTDTQYF. CDR3 coding DNA: TGCAGCGTTGCCACAGCCGCTCGTACAGATACGCAGTATTTT. The rearrangement links TRBV29-1 to TRBJ2-3; D not certain. Trimming pared 4 bases from V and 3 bases from J, leaving 14 bases between. The CDR3 has 14 amino acids. Germline V gene data show CDR1 as SQVTM and CDR2 as ANQGSEA.